The sequence of this TCR beta chain was determined in a study of blood T cells in healthy people across ages. General study results and limits: PBMCs were not sorted, which prevented a conclusive comparison of naive versus antigen-experienced cells.

A few counts support this clonotype. The antigen is undetermined. For the second PCR, which ran for about 6 to 11 cycles, a sample-barcoded 5' primer and a J-beta primer mix were used. MiXCR, applied by TCRdb to the 5' RACE reads, yields one record per CDR3 protein. The data show roughly 700,000 distinct CDR3 sequences, with around 49% seen just once and around a third held by the top ten. Researchers collected roughly 10 milliliters of peripheral blood from every single donor. J lost 3 bases, V lost 4 bases, and 5 bases had no gene match. The CDR3 covers 15 residues. The germline V gene has CDR1 SEHNR and CDR2 FQNEAQ (reference sequence).

The sequence came from a woman aged 55-70 years in good health. The chain uses TRBV7-9 and TRBJ2-7; TRBD2 matches 11 bases. The sequenced sample was blood. Written as DNA, the CDR3 is TGTGCCAGCAGCTCTCTAGCGGGAGGCATCTACGAGCAGTACTTC. Protein product: CASSSLAGGIYEQYF. The variable domain in full, with the rest retrieved from reference TRBV7-9 and TRBJ2-7, is DTGVSQNPRHKITKRGQNVTFRCDPISEHNRLYWYRQTLGQGPEFLTYFQNEAQLEKSRLLSDRFSAERPKGSFSTLEIQRTEQGDSAMYLCASSSLAGGIYEQYFGPGTRLTVT.